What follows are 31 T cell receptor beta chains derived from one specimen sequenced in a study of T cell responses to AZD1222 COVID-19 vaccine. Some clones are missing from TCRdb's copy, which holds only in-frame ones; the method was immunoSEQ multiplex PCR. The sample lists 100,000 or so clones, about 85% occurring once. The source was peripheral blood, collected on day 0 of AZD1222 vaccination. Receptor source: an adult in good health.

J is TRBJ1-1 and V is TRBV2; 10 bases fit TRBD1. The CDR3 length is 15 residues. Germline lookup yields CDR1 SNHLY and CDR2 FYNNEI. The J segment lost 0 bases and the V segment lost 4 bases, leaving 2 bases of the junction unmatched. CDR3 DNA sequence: TGTGCCAGCAGTGCGACAGGGGGCATGAACACTGAAGCTTTCTTT. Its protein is CASSATGGMNTEAFF. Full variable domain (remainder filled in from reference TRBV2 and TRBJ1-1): EPEVTQTPSHQVTQMGQEVILRCVPISNHLYFYWYRQILGQKVEFLVSFYNNEISEKSEIFDDQFSVERPDGSNFTLKIRSTKLEDSAMYFCASSATGGMNTEAFFGQGTRLTVV.

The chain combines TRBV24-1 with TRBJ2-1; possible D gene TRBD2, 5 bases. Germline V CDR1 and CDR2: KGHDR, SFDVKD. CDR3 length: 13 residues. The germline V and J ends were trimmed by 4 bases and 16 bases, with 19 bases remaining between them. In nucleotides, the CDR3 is TGTGCCACCAGTGAGGCGGGCGTTGAGGGCACATTCTTC. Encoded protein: CATSEAGVEGTFF.

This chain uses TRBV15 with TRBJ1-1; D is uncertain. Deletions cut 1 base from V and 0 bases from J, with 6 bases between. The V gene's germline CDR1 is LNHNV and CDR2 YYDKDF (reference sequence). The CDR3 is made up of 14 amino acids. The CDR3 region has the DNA TGTGCCACCAGCAGAGTCTTCATGAACACTGAAGCTTTCTTT. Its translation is CATSRVFMNTEAFF.

CDR3 nucleotide sequence: TGTGCCAGCAGTTACTCGGCGGGGTCGGCTGAAGCTTTCTTT. Amino acid sequence: CASSYSAGSAEAFF. J is TRBJ1-1 and V is TRBV6-2 or TRBV6-3; D call uncertain. Trimming removed 0 bases from V and 6 bases from J, with 11 bases in between. The CDR3 runs to 14 residues. Germline CDR1 MNHEY, CDR2 SVGEGT.

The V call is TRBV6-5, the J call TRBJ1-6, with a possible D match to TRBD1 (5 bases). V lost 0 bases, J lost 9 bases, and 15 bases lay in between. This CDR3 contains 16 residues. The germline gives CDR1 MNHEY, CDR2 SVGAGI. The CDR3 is CASSYSAGTGGSPLHF. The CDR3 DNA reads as TGTGCCAGCAGTTACTCCGCGGGGACTGGGGGTTCACCCCTCCACTTT.

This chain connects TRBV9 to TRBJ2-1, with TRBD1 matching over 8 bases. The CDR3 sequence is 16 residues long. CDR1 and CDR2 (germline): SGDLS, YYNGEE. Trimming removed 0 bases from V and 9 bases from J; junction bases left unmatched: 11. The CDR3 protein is CASSVAPGGSKGEQFF. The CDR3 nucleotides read TGTGCCAGCAGCGTAGCGCCAGGGGGCAGCAAGGGTGAGCAGTTCTTC.

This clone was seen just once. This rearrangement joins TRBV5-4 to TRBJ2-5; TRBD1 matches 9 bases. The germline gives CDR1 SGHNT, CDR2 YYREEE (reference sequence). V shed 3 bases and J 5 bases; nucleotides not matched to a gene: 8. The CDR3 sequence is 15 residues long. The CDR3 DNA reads TGTGCCAGCAGCTCTGGACAGGGGCACGGGGAGACCCAGTACTTC. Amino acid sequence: CASSSGQGHGETQYF.

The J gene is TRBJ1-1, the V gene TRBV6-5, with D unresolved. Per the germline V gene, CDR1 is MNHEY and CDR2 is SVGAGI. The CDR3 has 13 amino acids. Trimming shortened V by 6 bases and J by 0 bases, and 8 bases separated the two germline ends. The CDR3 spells CASRAIMNTEAFF. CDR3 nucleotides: TGTGCCAGCAGGGCGATAATGAACACTGAAGCTTTCTTT.

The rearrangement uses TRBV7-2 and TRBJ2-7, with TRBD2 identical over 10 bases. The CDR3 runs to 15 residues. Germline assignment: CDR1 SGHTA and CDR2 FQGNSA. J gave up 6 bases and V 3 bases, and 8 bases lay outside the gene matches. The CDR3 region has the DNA TGTGCCAGCAGCTTCGGAGCGGGGGGGCGCGGCGAGCAGTACTTC. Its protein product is CASSFGAGGRGEQYF.

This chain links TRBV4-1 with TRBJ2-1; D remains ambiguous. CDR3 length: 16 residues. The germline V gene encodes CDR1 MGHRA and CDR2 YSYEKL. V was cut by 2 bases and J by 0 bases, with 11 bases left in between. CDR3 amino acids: CASSQWLRSSYNEQFF. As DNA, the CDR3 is TGCGCCAGCAGCCAATGGTTGCGGAGCTCCTACAATGAGCAGTTCTTC.

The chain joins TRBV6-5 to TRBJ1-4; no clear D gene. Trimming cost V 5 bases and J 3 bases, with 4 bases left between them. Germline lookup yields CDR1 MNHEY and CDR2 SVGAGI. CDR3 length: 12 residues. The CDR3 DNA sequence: TGTGCCAGCAGTCGGGCTAATGAAAAACTGTTTTTT. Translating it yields CASSRANEKLFF.

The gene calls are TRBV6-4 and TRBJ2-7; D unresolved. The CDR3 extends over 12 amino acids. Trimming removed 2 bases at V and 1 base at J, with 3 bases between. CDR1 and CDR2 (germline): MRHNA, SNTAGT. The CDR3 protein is CASSDPSYEQYV. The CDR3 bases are TGTGCCAGCAGTGACCCGTCCTACGAGCAGTACGTC.

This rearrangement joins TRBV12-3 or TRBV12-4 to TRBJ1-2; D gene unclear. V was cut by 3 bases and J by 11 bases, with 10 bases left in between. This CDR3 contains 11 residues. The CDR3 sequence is CASSFSSVYTF. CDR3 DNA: TGTGCCAGCAGTTTCTCCAGCGTGTACACCTTC.

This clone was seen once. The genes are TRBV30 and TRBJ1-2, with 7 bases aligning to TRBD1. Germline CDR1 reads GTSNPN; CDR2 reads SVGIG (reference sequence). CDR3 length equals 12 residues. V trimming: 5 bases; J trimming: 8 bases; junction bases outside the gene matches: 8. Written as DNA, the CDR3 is TGTGCCTGGTCACAGGGGCCTGGCGGCTACACCTTC. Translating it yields CAWSQGPGGYTF.

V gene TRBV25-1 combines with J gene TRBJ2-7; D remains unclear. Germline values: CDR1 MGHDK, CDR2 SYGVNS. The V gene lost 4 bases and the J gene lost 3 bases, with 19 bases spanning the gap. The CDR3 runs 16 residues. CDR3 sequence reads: CASSASTGIGHYEQYF. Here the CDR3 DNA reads TGTGCCAGCAGTGCCTCCACGGGCATAGGGCACTACGAGCAGTACTTC.

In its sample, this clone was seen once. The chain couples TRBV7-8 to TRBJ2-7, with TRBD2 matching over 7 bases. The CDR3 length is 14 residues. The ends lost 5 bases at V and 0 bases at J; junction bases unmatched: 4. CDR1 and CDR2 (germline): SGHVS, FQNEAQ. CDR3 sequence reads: CASSPSGNSYEQYV. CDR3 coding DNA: TGTGCCAGCAGCCCAAGCGGGAACTCCTACGAGCAGTACGTC.

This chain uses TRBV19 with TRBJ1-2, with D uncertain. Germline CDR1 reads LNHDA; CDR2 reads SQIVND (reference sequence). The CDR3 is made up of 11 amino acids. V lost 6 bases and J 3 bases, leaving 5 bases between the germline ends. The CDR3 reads CASRDYYGYTF. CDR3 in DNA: TGTGCCAGTAGGGATTACTATGGCTACACCTTC.

The chain's CDR3 is CASSVAPTRDETQYF. The DNA of the CDR3 is TGTGCCAGCAGCGTAGCCCCCACTCGGGACGAGACCCAGTACTTC. The chain has TRBV9 and TRBJ2-5; D possibly matches TRBD1 or TRBD2 (5 bases each). This CDR3 spans 15 amino acids. The V gene's germline CDR1 is SGDLS and CDR2 YYNGEE. V was clipped by 0 bases and J by 5 bases, with 14 bases between them.

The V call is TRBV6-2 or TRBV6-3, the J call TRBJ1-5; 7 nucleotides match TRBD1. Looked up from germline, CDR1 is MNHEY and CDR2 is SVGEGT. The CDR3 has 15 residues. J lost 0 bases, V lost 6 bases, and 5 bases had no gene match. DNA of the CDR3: TGTGCCAGCAGCTCGGGACAGCTTAGCAATCAGCCCCAGCATTTT. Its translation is CASSSGQLSNQPQHF.

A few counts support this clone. The CDR3 protein is CASSVSGGEPETKEKLFF. Here the CDR3 DNA reads TGTGCCAGCAGCGTCTCGGGAGGGGAACCTGAGACCAAGGAGAAACTGTTTTTT. The chain uses TRBV9 and TRBJ1-4; D is perhaps TRBD1 (5 bases). Trimming pared 2 bases from V and 11 bases from J, leaving 28 bases between. Germline CDR1 reads SGDLS; CDR2 reads YYNGEE. CDR3 length: 18 amino acids.

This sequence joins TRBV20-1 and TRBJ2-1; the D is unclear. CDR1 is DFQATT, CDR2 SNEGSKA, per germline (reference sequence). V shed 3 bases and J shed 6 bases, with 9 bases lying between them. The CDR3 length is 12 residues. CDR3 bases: TGCAGTGCTAGTGGGCGGATCAATGAGCAGTTCTTC. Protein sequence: CSASGRINEQFF.

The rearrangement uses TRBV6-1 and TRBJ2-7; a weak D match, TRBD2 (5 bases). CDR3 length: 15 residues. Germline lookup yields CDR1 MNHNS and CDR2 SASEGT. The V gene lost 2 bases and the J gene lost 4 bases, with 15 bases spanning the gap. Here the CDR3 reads CASSETLERAYEQYV. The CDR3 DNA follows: TGTGCCAGCAGTGAAACTCTCGAGAGGGCATACGAGCAGTACGTC.

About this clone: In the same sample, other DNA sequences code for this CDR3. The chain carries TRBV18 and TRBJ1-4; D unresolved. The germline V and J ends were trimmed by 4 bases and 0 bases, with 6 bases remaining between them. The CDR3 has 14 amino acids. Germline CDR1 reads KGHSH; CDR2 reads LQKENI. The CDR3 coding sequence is TGTGCCAGCTCACGGACTGCAACTAATGAAAAACTGTTTTTT. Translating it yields CASSRTATNEKLFF.

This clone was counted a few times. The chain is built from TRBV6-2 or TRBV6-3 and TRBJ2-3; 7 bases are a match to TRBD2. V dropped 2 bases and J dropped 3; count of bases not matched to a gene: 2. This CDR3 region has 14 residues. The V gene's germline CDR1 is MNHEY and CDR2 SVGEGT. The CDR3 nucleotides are TGTGCCAGCAGTTACCGGGAGGTAACAGATACGCAGTATTTT. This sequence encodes CASSYREVTDTQYF.

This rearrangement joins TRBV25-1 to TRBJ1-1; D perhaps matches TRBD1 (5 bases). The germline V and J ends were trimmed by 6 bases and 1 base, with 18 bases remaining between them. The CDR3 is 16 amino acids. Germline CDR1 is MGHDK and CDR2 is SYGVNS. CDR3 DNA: TGTGCCAGCAGCCCGACTAGACAGCTGGGGAACACTGAAGCTTTCTTT. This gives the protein CASSPTRQLGNTEAFF.

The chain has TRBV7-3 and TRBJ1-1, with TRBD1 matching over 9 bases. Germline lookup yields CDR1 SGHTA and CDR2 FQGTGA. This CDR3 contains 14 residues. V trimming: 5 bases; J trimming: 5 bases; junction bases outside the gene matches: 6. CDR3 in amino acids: CASSLGTGKTEAFF. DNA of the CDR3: TGTGCCAGCAGCCTGGGGACAGGGAAAACTGAAGCTTTCTTT. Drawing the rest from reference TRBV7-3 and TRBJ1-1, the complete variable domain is GAGVSQTPSNKVTEKGKYVELRCDPISGHTALYWYRQSLGQGPEFLIYFQGTGAADDSGLPNDRFFAVRPEGSVSTLKIQRTERGDSAVYLCASSLGTGKTEAFFGQGTRLTVV.

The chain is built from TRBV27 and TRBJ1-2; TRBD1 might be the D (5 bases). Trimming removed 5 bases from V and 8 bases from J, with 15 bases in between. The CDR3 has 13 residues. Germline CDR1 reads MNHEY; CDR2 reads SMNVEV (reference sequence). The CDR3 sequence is CASSGSGAGGYTF. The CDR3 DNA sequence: TGTGCCAGCAGTGGTTCCGGGGCGGGGGGCTACACCTTC.

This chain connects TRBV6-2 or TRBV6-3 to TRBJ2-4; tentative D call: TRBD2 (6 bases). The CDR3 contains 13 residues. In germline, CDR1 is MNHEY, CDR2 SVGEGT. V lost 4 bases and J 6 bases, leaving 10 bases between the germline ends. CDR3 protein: CASSSAGRNIQYF. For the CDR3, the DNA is TGTGCCAGCAGTTCGGCGGGGAGAAACATTCAGTACTTC.

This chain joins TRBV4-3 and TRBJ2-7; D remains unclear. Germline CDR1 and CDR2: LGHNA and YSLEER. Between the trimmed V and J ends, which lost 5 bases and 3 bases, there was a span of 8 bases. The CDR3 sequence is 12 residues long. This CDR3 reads CASSGNDYEQYF. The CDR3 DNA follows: TGCGCCAGCAGCGGTAATGACTACGAGCAGTACTTC.

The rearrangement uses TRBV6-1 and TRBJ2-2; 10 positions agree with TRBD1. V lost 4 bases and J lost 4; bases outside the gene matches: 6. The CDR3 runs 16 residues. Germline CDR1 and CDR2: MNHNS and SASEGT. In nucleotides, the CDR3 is TGTGCCAGCAGTGTGGGGACAGGGGCGATCACCGGGGAGCTGTTTTTT. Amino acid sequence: CASSVGTGAITGELFF.

DNA for the CDR3: TGCAGCGCCTCACAGGGCTCGAACACTGAAGCTTTCTTT. Its protein is CSASQGSNTEAFF. The rearrangement links TRBV29-1 to TRBJ1-1; D is possibly TRBD1 (6 bases). Germline V gives CDR1 SQVTM, CDR2 ANQGSEA. V lost 7 bases and J 1 base, leaving 13 bases between the germline ends. The CDR3 has 13 residues.